This TCR beta chain appears in the sequencing data of a study of blood T cell repertoires in COVID-19 (dated by TCRdb to the early 2020s). Background for the entire study: Samples from collaborators originated in the United States, Italy and Spain and spanned both the acute and convalescent phases of COVID-19. HLA class I and class II types, where available, came from metadata supplied by the sample provider rather than from assay-based typing. Deeply sampled blood TCRbeta repertoires from subjects exposed to, actively infected with, or recovered from COVID-19 were included in the dataset. Samples were obtained from the ongoing ImmuneRACE study (first 160 participants) and from 1,254 subjects provided by 6 global collaborators. The prospective study material was composed of cDNA or gDNA derived from T cells, B-cell-depleted T cells, or PBMCs. The repertoires were made available in a free public database intended to serve as a resource for research on the immune response to SARS-CoV-2. A de-identified subject ID, COVID-19 status, age in years and sex were almost always included in the sample metadata.

CDR1 and CDR2, per the germline V gene, are SGDLS and YYNGEE. V drops 0 bases and J drops 9 bases, leaving 7 bases in between. The CDR3 sequence holds 13 residues, the cysteine and phenylalanine included. Of all the DNA, just the CDR3 is kept, 39 bases in frame from base 1. Each collaborating institution followed its own protocols to collect whole blood in K2EDTA tubes. Collaborator samples were shipped for TCRbeta analysis as frozen whole blood, isolated PBMCs, or DNA extracted from either sample type. General study outcomes and caveats: Clinical and demographic metadata were provided uncurated, with the amount varying by source and participant.

A note on this clone: Its specific antigen is unknown. Within one base of it there is no much larger clone, and no base qualities were kept.

The immunoSEQ Assay, a bias-controlled multiplex PCR, was used to amplify TCRbeta CDR3 regions from genomic DNA. Concerning the study's data processing: The number of nucleated cells in each sample was estimated by amplification of reference gene primers within the assay. To quantify the absolute abundance of each unique TCRbeta CDR3 rearrangement, sequence reads were collapsed and filtered. For each sample, productive Simpson clonality was calculated as the square root of Simpson's diversity index across productive rearrangements. Sourced from immuneACCESS, this table was stored by TCRdb with only in-frame sequences that have V and J called. A share of the clones is absent; for the studies checked, an unresolved V gene accounts for under half, and the remainder has no known explanation. V and J calls and clone size are as listed in that table; D and trimming were resolved from the DNA. The sample contains roughly 50,000 clones, around 84% of them found a single time. About 2.4% of the sample is taken by the ten largest.

This receptor was obtained from a man aged 50-60 years with acute or convalescent COVID-19. The V and J segments used are TRBV9 and TRBJ1-6; a tentative D call is TRBD1 (5 bases match). The sample taken for sequencing was peripheral blood. This receptor has the CDR3 CASSVAGFSPLHF. The nucleotide sequence is TGTGCCAGCAGCGTAGCAGGGTTTTCACCCCTCCACTTT.